What follows is one T cell receptor beta chain and its context. Its antigen is as yet unknown. The sample belongs to a study of T cells expressing NK-cell markers. Whole-study context: Cells sorted as CD3+CD56+NKG2C+, CD3+CD56+NKG2C- and CD3+CD56-NKG2C+ T cells supplied the TCR beta repertoires. General study points: As a fraction of CD8+ T cells, dominant NKG2C+ clonotypes reached roughly 1.0-8% in 5 to 7 donors. No clear determination of HCMV specificity was made for expanded NKG2C+ T cell clones.

5'RACE template switching with UMIs generated TCR beta cDNA. TCRdb reprocessed the 5' RACE reads; each CDR3 protein has one entry and no DNA is given. This table holds over 100,000 distinct CDR3 sequences. This CDR3 is 13 amino acids long. Germline V gene lookup returns CDR1 MGHDK and CDR2 SYGVNS. The receptor was isolated from a woman aged 18-70 years in good health. The chain uses TRBV25-1 and TRBJ2-4; TCRdb picks TRBD2, but there is no DNA to check that call. Sample: blood T cells: a sorted CD56 or NKG2C T cell subset, CD4+ or CD8+ T cells, or bulk PBMC T cells (not recorded which). This chain's CDR3 is CASSDSGENIQYF.